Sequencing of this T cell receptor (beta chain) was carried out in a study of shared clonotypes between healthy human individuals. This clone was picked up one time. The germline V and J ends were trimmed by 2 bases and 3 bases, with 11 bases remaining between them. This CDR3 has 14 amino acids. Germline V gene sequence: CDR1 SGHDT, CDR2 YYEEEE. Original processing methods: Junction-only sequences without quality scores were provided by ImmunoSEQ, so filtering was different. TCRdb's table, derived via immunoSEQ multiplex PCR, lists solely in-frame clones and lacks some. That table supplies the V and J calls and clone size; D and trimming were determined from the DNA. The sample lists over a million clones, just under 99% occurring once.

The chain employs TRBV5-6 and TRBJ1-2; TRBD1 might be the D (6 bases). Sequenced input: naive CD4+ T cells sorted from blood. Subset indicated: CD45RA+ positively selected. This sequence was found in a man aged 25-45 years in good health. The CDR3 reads CASSLTRQDYGYTF. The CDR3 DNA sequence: TGTGCCAGCAGCTTAACCCGACAGGACTATGGCTACACCTTC.